Shown below are 22 T cell receptor beta chains from a single sample sequenced in a study of cytomegalovirus exposure and HLA in healthy donors. The PCR contained 60 Vbeta and 13 Jbeta primers. The protocol was immunoSEQ multiplex PCR, while the TCRdb copy is restricted to in-frame clones and leaves out a portion. The table lists about 170,000 clones, less than 90% of them singletons. Sequencing was carried out using PBMCs. The receptors shown here come from a boy aged 2 to 10 in good health and CMV-seronegative.

The chain links TRBV7-3 to TRBJ2-3; D gene uncertain. The CDR3 covers 15 residues. Trimming removed 2 bases from V and 2 bases from J, with 11 bases in between. Germline CDR1 is SGHTA and CDR2 is FQGTGA. CDR3 DNA: TGTGCCAGCAGCTTATTTGGCGGAGCCACAGATACGCAGTATTTT. This gives the protein CASSLFGGATDTQYF.

The chain's CDR3 is CASSVRDEQFF. DNA of the CDR3: TGTGCCAGCAGTGTGAGAGATGAGCAGTTCTTC. The chain is built from TRBV6-1 and TRBJ2-1; D uncertain. The CDR3 covers 11 residues. With 4 bases removed from V and 8 bases from J, the gap between germline ends came to 6 bases. Germline V gene lookup returns CDR1 MNHNS and CDR2 SASEGT.

This rearrangement joins TRBV28 to TRBJ1-5; D might be TRBD1 (6 bases). The germline gives CDR1 MDHEN, CDR2 SYDVKM. CDR3 size: 16 residues. Trimming took off 6 bases at V and 0 bases at J, with 15 bases between the two ends. The CDR3 protein is CASSLGTLYSNQPQHF. The CDR3 DNA sequence: TGTGCCAGCAGCCTCGGGACACTTTATAGCAATCAGCCCCAGCATTTT. Full variable domain (rest looked up from reference TRBV28 and TRBJ1-5): DVKVTQSSRYLVKRTGEKVFLECVQDMDHENMFWYRQDPGLGLRLIYFSYDVKMKEKGDIPEGYSVSREKKERFSLILESASTNQTSMYLCASSLGTLYSNQPQHFGDGTRLSIL.

The V gene is TRBV13, the J gene TRBJ2-5, with D unclear. TRBJ2-7 matches the DNA end more closely, so the J call is doubtful. Germline V gene sequence: CDR1 PRHDT, CDR2 FYEKMQ (reference sequence). CDR3 length equals 14 residues. The CDR3: CASSLGADSYEQYF. The DNA of the CDR3 is TGTGCCAGCAGCTTAGGGGCGGATTCCTACGAGCAGTACTTC.

CDR3 loop: CASIVWTDKNTEAFF. The CDR3 nucleotides are TGTGCCAGCATAGTGTGGACAGATAAGAACACTGAAGCTTTCTTT. This rearrangement joins TRBV6-5 to TRBJ1-1; possibly TRBD1 for D (6 bases). The CDR3 runs to 15 residues. Germline V gene lookup returns CDR1 MNHEY and CDR2 SVGAGI. V lost 7 bases, J lost 1 base, and 16 bases lay in between.

The chain is built from TRBV4-1 and TRBJ1-2; perhaps TRBD1 as D (5 bases). CDR3 length: 15 residues. The ends were cut back, 4 bases at V and 2 bases at J, with 14 bases in the middle. Germline lookup yields CDR1 MGHRA and CDR2 YSYEKL. The CDR3 is CASSLRQKKNYGYTF. The CDR3 DNA reads TGCGCCAGCAGCCTCCGACAGAAGAAAAACTATGGCTACACCTTC.

This clone appeared once. The rearrangement joins TRBV6-1 to TRBJ2-3, with D hard to call. The CDR3 sequence is 15 residues long. CDR1 and CDR2 (germline): MNHNS, SASEGT. The ends were cut back, 2 bases at V and 5 bases at J, with 14 bases in the middle. This CDR3 reads CASSEPAYNRDTQYF. Here the CDR3 DNA reads TGTGCCAGCAGTGAACCGGCCTATAACAGAGATACGCAGTATTTT.

This clone was seen more than once but under ten times. The chain combines TRBV4-1 with TRBJ2-6, with 9 bases matching TRBD1. The CDR3 is made up of 19 amino acids. Trimming removed 4 bases from V and 0 bases from J; junction bases left unmatched: 10. Germline V CDR1 and CDR2: MGHRA, YSYEKL. The CDR3 loop reads CASSPWDRAVFSGANVLTF. DNA of the CDR3: TGCGCCAGCAGCCCATGGGACAGGGCCGTATTCTCTGGGGCCAACGTCCTGACTTTC.

The V gene is TRBV19, the J gene TRBJ1-3, with 7 bases that match TRBD1. V lost 5 bases to trimming and J lost 1 base; unmatched junction nucleotides: 5. CDR3 length equals 15 residues. The germline V gene has CDR1 LNHDA and CDR2 SQIVND (reference sequence). The DNA for the CDR3 is TGTGCCAGTAGTTATACAGGGGTGTCTGGAAACACCATATATTTT. Protein product: CASSYTGVSGNTIYF.

The chain joins TRBV7-2 to TRBJ1-1, with D unclear. The germline V and J ends were trimmed by 1 base and 1 base, with 7 bases remaining between them. Germline CDR1 SGHTA, CDR2 FQGNSA. The CDR3 is 14 amino acids. In nucleotides, the CDR3 is TGTGCCAGCAGCTTAGAACAGACGAACACTGAAGCTTTCTTT. Its translation: CASSLEQTNTEAFF.

The CDR3 region has the DNA TGCAGCGCCGAACTAGCGGGAGGGCCTTACGAGCAGTACTTC. Translating gives CSAELAGGPYEQYF. The chain is built from TRBV29-1 and TRBJ2-7; 13 bases map to TRBD2. J gave up 4 bases and V 7 bases, and 7 bases lay outside the gene matches. Germline V gives CDR1 SQVTM, CDR2 ANQGSEA. The CDR3 contains 14 residues.

V is TRBV27 and J is TRBJ1-4, with a possible D match to TRBD1 (6 bases). In germline, CDR1 is MNHEY, CDR2 SMNVEV (reference sequence). V was shortened by 6 bases and J by 0 bases, with 11 bases between the two germline ends. CDR3 length: 15 amino acids. CDR3 residues: CASRKQGATNEKLFF. Here the CDR3 DNA reads TGTGCCAGCAGGAAACAGGGAGCAACTAATGAAAAACTGTTTTTT.

The chain is built from TRBV7-6 and TRBJ2-2; TRBD2 matches at 10 bases. Germline CDR1 and CDR2: SGHVS and FNYEAQ. V was clipped by 3 bases and J by 4 bases; unmatched bases: 5. This CDR3 comprises 16 residues. This CDR3 is CASSFRLAGATGELFF. CDR3 bases: TGTGCCAGCAGCTTCCGCCTAGCGGGAGCCACCGGGGAGCTGTTTTTT.

This chain links TRBV9 with TRBJ1-3; D gene ambiguous. Trimming removed 0 bases at V and 1 base at J, with 5 bases between. The germline CDR1 and CDR2 sequences are SGDLS and YYNGEE. There are 14 residues in the CDR3. CDR3 nucleotides: TGTGCCAGCAGCGTAGGACAATCTGGAAACACCATATATTTT. This translates into CASSVGQSGNTIYF.

The chain uses TRBV18 and TRBJ2-3; TRBD1 agrees at 7 bases. The CDR3 has 14 amino acids. Germline V gives CDR1 KGHSH, CDR2 LQKENI. J lost 5 bases, V lost 5 bases, and 7 bases had no gene match. This CDR3 reads CASSSGTERDTQYF. The CDR3 nucleotides are TGTGCCAGCTCATCCGGGACAGAACGAGATACGCAGTATTTT.

The chain is built from TRBV28 and TRBJ2-5, with 7 bases that match TRBD2. The trim removed 3 bases at V and 3 bases at J, leaving 4 bases unmatched. CDR1 is MDHEN, CDR2 SYDVKM, per germline. The CDR3 has 14 amino acids. Here the CDR3 reads CASSFLGGKETQYF. The CDR3 DNA reads as TGTGCCAGCAGTTTCCTGGGGGGGAAAGAGACCCAGTACTTC.

The chain uses TRBV30 and TRBJ2-3; 7 bases align to TRBD2. Germline-derived CDR1 and CDR2 are GTSNPN and SVGIG (reference sequence). J lost 5 bases, V lost 0 bases, and 5 bases had no gene match. The CDR3 has 14 amino acids. CDR3 protein: CAWSVGGSVDTQYF. CDR3 DNA sequence: TGTGCCTGGAGTGTCGGCGGGAGTGTAGATACGCAGTATTTT. The complete variable domain, with remaining parts taken from reference TRBV30 and TRBJ2-3, reads SQTIHQWPATLVQPVGSPLSLECTVEGTSNPNLYWYRQAAGRGLQLLFYSVGIGQISSEVPQNLSASRPQDRQFILSSKKLLLSDSGFYLCAWSVGGSVDTQYFGPGTRLTVL.

V and J are TRBV6-6 and TRBJ2-5; weak D call: TRBD2 (7 bases). Judging by the DNA end, TRBJ2-7 fits better; the J call may be wrong. The CDR3 extends over 14 amino acids. Germline V gene data show CDR1 as MNHNY and CDR2 as SVGAGI (reference sequence). The CDR3 sequence: CASRRGGGGVEQYF. The CDR3 region has the DNA TGTGCCAGCAGGAGGGGAGGGGGAGGGGTCGAGCAGTACTTC.

The chain recombines TRBV28 with TRBJ1-2; D is perhaps TRBD1 (5 bases). Looked up from germline, CDR1 is MDHEN and CDR2 is SYDVKM. The CDR3 contains 14 residues. The germline V and J ends were trimmed by 6 bases and 2 bases, with 13 bases remaining between them. CDR3 protein: CASRPSGGNYGYTF. Written as DNA, the CDR3 is TGTGCCAGCAGACCCTCGGGGGGGAACTATGGCTACACCTTC.

This clone was counted once. The chain recombines TRBV11-3 with TRBJ2-3; a weak D match, TRBD1 (6 bases). Trimming took 5 bases from V and 4 from J, leaving 22 bases between them. There are 17 residues in the CDR3. Germline assignment: CDR1 SGHNT and CDR2 YENEEA. The CDR3 protein is CASSPGPGTRYADTQYF. The DNA of the CDR3 is TGTGCCAGCAGCCCCGGTCCCGGGACAAGGTACGCAGATACGCAGTATTTT.

This chain joins TRBV5-1 and TRBJ2-2; 12 bases match TRBD2. Trimming at V came to 4 bases and at J to 6 bases, leaving 19 bases not matched to a gene. CDR3 length equals 20 residues. Germline V gives CDR1 SGHRS, CDR2 YFSETQ. In nucleotides, the CDR3 is TGCGCCAGCAGCGCCCGGTGGACTAGCGGGACTTATGTCGTCGCCGGGGAGCTGTTTTTT. Amino acids: CASSARWTSGTYVVAGELFF.

As DNA, the CDR3 is TGTGCCAGCAGCTCGACTCGGACTAGCGGGGTCTACAATGAGCAGTTCTTC. Amino acid sequence: CASSSTRTSGVYNEQFF. The J gene is TRBJ2-1, the V gene TRBV5-6; 12 bases agree with TRBD2. Germline-derived CDR1 and CDR2 are SGHDT and YYEEEE. This CDR3 is 17 amino acids long. V shed 3 bases and J 3 bases; nucleotides not matched to a gene: 7.